The present T cell receptor beta chain was sequenced within a study of identical twins. TCRdb reprocessed the 5' RACE reads via MiXCR and lists one record per CDR3 protein. The top ten hold roughly 3% of the sample, which has 550,000 to 700,000 distinct CDR3 sequences, 9% to 10% seen once. This clonotype was found many times. The germline V gene has CDR1 LGHNA and CDR2 YSLEER. CDR3 length: 15 residues. V lost 4 bases to trimming and J lost 4 bases; unmatched junction nucleotides: 3. This same sample was also taken into another study, of yellow fever vaccine responses in identical twins.

This clonotype was obtained from a woman aged 18 to 35 in good health. What was sequenced was PBMCs. The V and J genes are TRBV4-3 and TRBJ2-3; 12 nucleotides match TRBD1. The CDR3 here is CASSPGTGGPDTQYF. CDR3 coding DNA: TGCGCCAGCAGCCCCGGGACAGGGGGCCCAGATACGCAGTATTTT.